This T cell receptor beta chain is from a study of blood T cell repertoires in COVID-19. The length of the CDR3 is 17 residues. V was clipped by 5 bases and J by 5 bases; unmatched bases: 14. Germline CDR1 is MDHEN and CDR2 is SYDVKM. This clone was picked up one time. Original data processing: By means of reference gene primer amplification, nucleated cell counts were estimated. Assay used: immunoSEQ multiplex PCR; TCRdb lists only in-frame clones, some missing. V and J calls plus clone size are reproduced from that table; the DNA served to infer D and trimming. The sample contains about 330,000 clones, about 87% of which appear only once. Participants were aged roughly 18 to 100 years from 20 to 30 US areas. Before being deemed recovered, Cohort 3 donors had two negative PCRs, clearance, or symptom resolution.

The sequence derives from a young man who had recovered from COVID-19. The V and J genes are TRBV28 and TRBJ1-4, with 7 bases that match TRBD1. Sequencing was done on a sample of PBMCs or T cells enriched from blood (not recorded which). CDR3 sequence: CASSPEGGQRENEKLFF. The DNA of the CDR3 is TGTGCCAGCAGTCCGGAAGGGGGCCAGCGAGAGAATGAAAAACTGTTTTTT.